Following are 19 T cell receptor beta chains from one sample sequenced in a study of shared clonotypes between healthy human individuals. Positively selected for CCR7, the CD45RO-negative cells used as naive CD8 cells excluded terminally differentiated effector memory CD45RA+ cells. Profiled with immunoSEQ multiplex PCR; TCRdb holds only in-frame clones, not every one. The data show around 1,900,000 clones, 80% to 95% seen once. Sequencing used naive CD8+ T cells from PBMCs. The source is a young man in good health. Some clones in this sample may be carry-over from other donors' samples.

The J gene is TRBJ2-1, the V gene TRBV27, with TRBD2 identical over 7 bases. Germline-derived CDR1 and CDR2 are MNHEY and SMNVEV (reference sequence). The length of the CDR3 is 15 residues. The V and J ends lost 3 bases and 4 bases, in that order; junction bases with no gene match: 6. CDR3 residues: CASSFSSSGYNEQFF. The CDR3 DNA reads TGTGCCAGCAGTTTTTCGTCTAGCGGATACAATGAGCAGTTCTTC.

The chain joins TRBV11-2 to TRBJ1-1; D perhaps matches TRBD1 (6 bases). Germline V gene sequence: CDR1 SGHAT, CDR2 FQNNGV. Trimming took off 8 bases at V and 0 bases at J, with 13 bases between the two ends. The CDR3 covers 14 residues. In DNA form, the CDR3 reads TGTGCCAGCGGTTCCGGGACACTGAACACTGAAGCTTTCTTT. Translated: CASGSGTLNTEAFF.

The rearrangement uses TRBV7-9 and TRBJ2-3; 9 bases are shared with TRBD1. V lost 3 bases to trimming and J lost 3 bases; unmatched junction nucleotides: 1. CDR1 is SEHNR, CDR2 FQNEAQ, per germline (reference sequence). The CDR3 is 14 residues long. The CDR3 loop is CASSLTGGTDTQYF. CDR3 sequence (DNA): TGTGCCAGCAGCTTGACAGGGGGGACAGATACGCAGTATTTT.

This sequence joins TRBV4-1 and TRBJ2-1, with 8 nucleotides matching TRBD1. Losses at the gene ends were 1 base for V and 5 bases for J; bases not matched to a gene: 7. Germline CDR1 MGHRA, CDR2 YSYEKL. The CDR3 has 16 residues. The CDR3 bases are TGCGCCAGCAGCCAAGGAAACAGGGGGGTCAACAATGAGCAGTTCTTC. Translated: CASSQGNRGVNNEQFF.

The rearrangement joins TRBV11-2 to TRBJ2-3, with D tentatively TRBD1 (5 bases). This CDR3 has 12 amino acids. Looked up from germline, CDR1 is SGHAT and CDR2 is FQNNGV. V was cut by 3 bases and J by 5 bases, with 6 bases left in between. The CDR3 coding sequence is TGTGCCAGCAGCTTCACAGGAGATACGCAGTATTTT. Translating gives CASSFTGDTQYF.

This clone was observed a single time. The gene calls are TRBV5-5 and TRBJ2-7; weak D call: TRBD2 (6 bases). The CDR3 is 14 amino acids. Trimming left V 1 base short and J 3 bases short, with 11 bases between. Germline CDR1 reads SGHKS; CDR2 reads YYEKEE (reference sequence). CDR3 in amino acids: CASSLWGDGYEQYF. CDR3 DNA sequence: TGTGCCAGCAGCTTGTGGGGGGATGGCTACGAGCAGTACTTC.

The rearrangement links TRBV9 to TRBJ2-5; TRBD1 matches at 8 bases. CDR1 is SGDLS, CDR2 YYNGEE, per germline. The CDR3 has 15 amino acids. V lost 2 bases, J lost 2 bases, and 5 bases stayed unmatched. Here the CDR3 DNA reads TGTGCCAGCAGCGTGAGCGGACAGGGACAAGAGACCCAGTACTTC. Its protein product is CASSVSGQGQETQYF.

The rearrangement links TRBV28 to TRBJ2-2, with TRBD2 identical over 8 bases. CDR1 is MDHEN, CDR2 SYDVKM, per germline. With 6 bases clipped from V and 7 bases from J, the junction kept 10 bases outside the gene matches. This CDR3 is 15 amino acids long. CDR3 protein: CASSRPGGAGGELFF. The CDR3 bases are TGTGCCAGCAGCCGCCCGGGGGGGGCAGGCGGGGAGCTGTTTTTT.

This chain connects TRBV6-1 to TRBJ2-1; 7 bases align to TRBD2. Unmatched junction bases numbered 6, after V lost 4 bases and J lost 0 bases. This CDR3 is built from 16 residues. Per germline, CDR1 MNHNS and CDR2 SASEGT. This chain's CDR3 is CASSVASGNSYNEQFF. The CDR3, as DNA: TGTGCCAGCAGTGTGGCTAGCGGCAACTCCTACAATGAGCAGTTCTTC.

The chain is built from TRBV2 and TRBJ2-1; D unclear. The V gene's germline CDR1 is SNHLY and CDR2 FYNNEI. Trimming left V 2 bases short and J 7 bases short, with 9 bases between. CDR3 length: 13 amino acids. The CDR3 DNA sequence: TGTGCCAGCAGTGAAATGGATTGGAATGAGCAGTTCTTC. This gives the protein CASSEMDWNEQFF.

The chain employs TRBV19 and TRBJ2-7; 8 positions agree with TRBD1. The CDR3 spans 11 residues. CDR1 is LNHDA and CDR2 is SQIVND in the germline V gene (reference sequence). With V trimmed by 10 bases and J by 5 bases, 4 bases remained unmatched. The DNA for the CDR3 is TGTGCCACCAGGACAGGGAACGAGCAGTACTTC. This gives the protein CATRTGNEQYF.

The chain combines TRBV7-9 with TRBJ2-1; TRBD2 might be the D (5 bases). The CDR3 is 15 residues long. Trimming removed 5 bases from V and 7 bases from J, with 18 bases in between. In germline, CDR1 is SEHNR, CDR2 FQNEAQ (reference sequence). This CDR3 is CASSVGSGTLNEQFF. The CDR3 nucleotides read TGTGCCAGCAGCGTAGGCAGCGGCACCCTGAATGAGCAGTTCTTC. The full variable domain, its missing parts supplied by reference TRBV7-9 and TRBJ2-1, is DTGVSQNPRHKITKRGQNVTFRCDPISEHNRLYWYRQTLGQGPEFLTYFQNEAQLEKSRLLSDRFSAERPKGSFSTLEIQRTEQGDSAMYLCASSVGSGTLNEQFFGPGTRLTVL.

Notes on this clone: At the DNA level, this CDR3 is encoded by other sequences in the same sample as well. V usage is TRBV27 and J usage is TRBJ2-7, with 10 bases matching TRBD2. Trimming cost V 5 bases and J 3 bases; bases outside gene matches: 4. The CDR3 spans 14 residues. Germline V gene lookup returns CDR1 MNHEY and CDR2 SMNVEV (reference sequence). CDR3 residues: CASSPGLAVYEQYF. In DNA, the CDR3 is TGTGCCAGCAGTCCTGGACTAGCGGTCTACGAGCAGTACTTC.

This rearrangement joins TRBV7-9 to TRBJ2-1, with 7 positions matching TRBD2. CDR1 is SEHNR, CDR2 FQNEAQ, per germline (reference sequence). There are 16 residues in the CDR3. Trimming at V came to 4 bases and at J to 9 bases, leaving 15 bases not matched to a gene. The CDR3 sequence: CASSSPGVAGLLEQFF. In nucleotides, the CDR3 is TGTGCCAGCAGCTCCCCCGGGGTAGCGGGTTTGCTTGAGCAGTTCTTC.

The chain joins TRBV16 to TRBJ2-7, with 7 bases fitting TRBD2. Trimming removed 4 bases from V and 6 bases from J; junction bases left unmatched: 6. Germline V gives CDR1 KGHSY, CDR2 FQNENV. The CDR3 spans 13 residues. For the CDR3, the DNA is TGTGCCAGCAGCCTCGGGGGGAGGGTCGAGCAGTACTTC. Amino acid sequence: CASSLGGRVEQYF.

The V gene is TRBV2, the J gene TRBJ2-7; D is possibly TRBD2 (6 bases). The V gene's germline CDR1 is SNHLY and CDR2 FYNNEI. The V end lost 9 bases, the J end lost 2 bases, and 14 bases lay between the germline ends. The CDR3 is 13 residues long. CDR3 DNA sequence: TGTGCCAGGGAGCGGGCAGGAACCTACGAGCAGTACTTC. This codes for CARERAGTYEQYF.

The rearrangement joins TRBV10-3 to TRBJ2-2; a possible D gene is TRBD2 (6 bases). Germline V gene lookup returns CDR1 ENHRY and CDR2 SYGVKD. This CDR3 contains 17 residues. V was pared by 8 bases and J by 5 bases, with 24 bases between. The CDR3 coding sequence is TGTGCCATCGACGACGGATGGAGGGAAGGGGTGACCGGGGAGCTGTTTTTT. This encodes CAIDDGWREGVTGELFF.

The chain links TRBV28 to TRBJ2-7, with 9 bases fitting TRBD2. The CDR3 consists of 15 residues. Per the germline V gene, CDR1 is MDHEN and CDR2 is SYDVKM. V lost 1 base, J lost 5 bases, and 6 bases stayed unmatched. CDR3 region: CASSLLGGRADEQYF. CDR3 nucleotide sequence: TGTGCCAGCAGTTTATTGGGCGGGAGGGCCGACGAGCAGTACTTC.

The V and J genes are TRBV5-8 and TRBJ2-3; the D is unclear. The CDR3 totals 14 residues. The ends were cut back, 1 base at V and 3 bases at J, with 9 bases in the middle. Germline V CDR1 and CDR2: SGHTS, YDEGEE. The CDR3 DNA is TGTGCCAGCAGCTTGAGTTACCCTACAGATACGCAGTATTTT. It yields the protein CASSLSYPTDTQYF.